The 24 T cell receptor beta chains listed next were all sequenced from one sample in a study of T cells in Graves' hyperthyroidism and ophthalmopathy. Amplification of TCR beta CDR3 regions used RNA as the template. In the first-round RT-PCR of the TCR CDR3, the HTBI primer set was used. One entry per CDR3 protein, called by TCRdb with MiXCR from the multiplex PCR reads. The repertoire holds about half a million distinct CDR3 sequences, with more than 20% as singletons. Sequencing input: blood. These receptors all stem from a man between 18 and 29 years old with Graves' hyperthyroidism.

This clonotype was seen many times. This rearrangement joins TRBV28 to TRBJ2-5, with D unclear. The germline V and J ends were trimmed by 1 base and 3 bases, with 9 bases remaining between them. Germline CDR1 MDHEN, CDR2 SYDVKM. The CDR3 totals 14 residues. Here the CDR3 DNA reads TGTGCCAGCAGTTTATATGGCAGAGAAGAGACCCAGTACTTC. Translation: CASSLYGREETQYF. Full variable domain (outside the CDR3, taken from reference TRBV28 and TRBJ2-5): DVKVTQSSRYLVKRTGEKVFLECVQDMDHENMFWYRQDPGLGLRLIYFSYDVKMKEKGDIPEGYSVSREKKERFSLILESASTNQTSMYLCASSLYGREETQYFGPGTRLLVL.

This clonotype showed up just once. The chain recombines TRBV18 with TRBJ1-1; TRBD1 matches at 7 bases. The CDR3 loop spans 15 amino acids. Germline CDR1 is KGHSH and CDR2 is LQKENI. The V and J ends lost 5 bases and 1 base, in that order; junction bases with no gene match: 7. CDR3 in DNA: TGTGCCAGCTCAGTGGGGACAGCAACGAACACTGAAGCTTTCTTT. It codes for CASSVGTATNTEAFF.

This clonotype has just a few counts. The chain is built from TRBV4-2 and TRBJ1-1; 7 bases match TRBD1. The V and J ends lost 6 bases and 6 bases, in that order; junction bases with no gene match: 19. The germline gives CDR1 LGHNA, CDR2 YNFKEQ. The CDR3 has 17 residues. CDR3 protein: CASRIKGAASRMSEAFF. The DNA for the CDR3 is TGTGCCAGCAGGATCAAGGGGGCCGCCTCGAGGATGTCTGAAGCTTTCTTT.

The table lists this clonotype with a few counts. The chain links TRBV27 to TRBJ1-5; D is unresolved. The CDR3 consists of 15 residues. The germline gives CDR1 MNHEY, CDR2 SMNVEV (reference sequence). The V and J ends lost 2 bases and 7 bases respectively, with 15 bases between them. The CDR3 spells CASSLRSGVKQPQHF. Here the CDR3 DNA reads TGTGCCAGCAGTTTACGATCTGGGGTAAAGCAGCCCCAGCATTTT.

This clonotype was observed a handful of times. This chain uses TRBV6-1 with TRBJ2-7; D possibly corresponds to TRBD1 (5 bases). V was trimmed by 3 bases and J by 6 bases, leaving 9 bases between them. Germline loops: CDR1 MNHNS, CDR2 SASEGT. The CDR3 runs 12 residues. DNA of the CDR3: TGTGCCAGCAGTGATATCGACAGCGAGCAGTACTTC. Its translation is CASSDIDSEQYF.

This clonotype was found many times. The genes are TRBV19 and TRBJ1-1; the match to TRBD1 covers 7 bases. This CDR3 comprises 12 residues. The junction had 5 bases not matched to a gene; V was cut back by 6 bases and J by 7 bases. Per the germline V gene, CDR1 is LNHDA and CDR2 is SQIVND (reference sequence). CDR3 residues: CASRDRDNEAFF. CDR3 coding DNA: TGTGCCAGTAGAGACAGGGATAATGAAGCTTTCTTT. Looking up the rest from reference TRBV19 and TRBJ1-1 gives the full variable domain: DGGITQSPKYLFRKEGQNVTLSCEQNLNHDAMYWYRQDPGQGLRLIYYSQIVNDFQKGDIAEGYSVSREKKESFPLTVTSAQKNPTAFYLCASRDRDNEAFFGQGTRLTVV.

Note on this clonotype: Sequence at one end of the junction differs from germline and may be a read error. The gene calls are TRBV5-1 and TRBJ2-7; 10 bases match TRBD2. CDR3 length: 16 amino acids. In germline, CDR1 is SGHRS, CDR2 YFSETQ. The DNA of the CDR3 is TGCGCTAGCAGCTTGGGGTACACTAGCGGGGCCTACGAGCAGTACTTC. As protein: CASSLGYTSGAYEQYF.

In this sample, this clonotype turned up a few times. The rearrangement uses TRBV24-1 and TRBJ2-3, with D unclear. The V end was cut by 3 bases, the J end by 2 bases, with 8 bases between. The CDR3 totals 14 residues. The germline CDR1 and CDR2 sequences are KGHDR and SFDVKD. CDR3 amino acids: CATSDQSSTDTQYF. The CDR3 DNA is TGTGCCACCAGTGATCAGTCCTCCACAGATACGCAGTATTTT.

This clonotype has a count of ten or more. The chain employs TRBV28 and TRBJ2-7; 11 nucleotides agree with TRBD1. Germline V gene sequence: CDR1 MDHEN, CDR2 SYDVKM. The length of the CDR3 is 17 residues. J gave up 6 bases and V 3 bases, and 13 bases lay outside the gene matches. Here the CDR3 reads CASSFPDPWDRGIEQYF. The CDR3 DNA is TGTGCCAGCAGTTTTCCGGACCCTTGGGACAGGGGGATCGAGCAGTACTTC. Variable domain in full (rest from reference TRBV28 and TRBJ2-7): DVKVTQSSRYLVKRTGEKVFLECVQDMDHENMFWYRQDPGLGLRLIYFSYDVKMKEKGDIPEGYSVSREKKERFSLILESASTNQTSMYLCASSFPDPWDRGIEQYFGPGTRLTVT.

This clonotype has a count of ten or more. V gene TRBV19 combines with J gene TRBJ1-5; D gene uncertain. With 2 bases removed from V and 5 bases from J, the gap between germline ends came to 10 bases. This CDR3 has 14 amino acids. The germline V gene encodes CDR1 LNHDA and CDR2 SQIVND (reference sequence). Here the CDR3 DNA reads TGTGCCAGTAGTATATCGGGAGGCGATCAGCCCCAGCATTTT. It translates to CASSISGGDQPQHF.

This clonotype showed up many times. This chain connects TRBV7-9 to TRBJ2-7; D may match TRBD1 or TRBD2 (7 bases each). V lost 5 bases to trimming and J lost 4 bases, with 18 bases between them. CDR1 SEHNR and CDR2 FQNEAQ come from the germline V gene (reference sequence). The CDR3 is 15 residues long. DNA of the CDR3: TGTGCCAGCAGCCCGGTGGAGCAGGGGGGGTACGAGCAGTACTTC. Protein sequence: CASSPVEQGGYEQYF.

This clonotype was recorded once. The rearrangement joins TRBV28 to TRBJ2-5; TRBD2 aligns across 10 bases. Trimming removed 10 bases from V and 2 bases from J; junction bases left unmatched: 10. There are 15 residues in the CDR3. Per germline, CDR1 MDHEN and CDR2 SYDVKM. The CDR3 nucleotides are TGTGCCACCTCTAGACTAGCGGGTTTTCAAGAGACCCAGTACTTC. Encoded protein: CATSRLAGFQETQYF. Full variable domain (rest looked up from reference TRBV28 and TRBJ2-5): DVKVTQSSRYLVKRTGEKVFLECVQDMDHENMFWYRQDPGLGLRLIYFSYDVKMKEKGDIPEGYSVSREKKERFSLILESASTNQTSMYLCATSRLAGFQETQYFGPGTRLLVL.

About this clonotype: Given the absence of the conserved phenylalanine or tryptophan at the CDR3 end, a read error is likely. The rearrangement links TRBV5-1 to TRBJ1-1; D gene uncertain. Germline CDR1 and CDR2: SGHRS and YFSETQ. The CDR3 runs to 13 residues. The V end lost 5 bases, the J end lost 1 base, and 9 bases lay between the germline ends. The CDR3 spells CASRPTRNTEAFL. The CDR3 DNA reads as TGCGCCAGCAGACCTACACGGAACACTGAAGCTTTCTTG.

This clonotype was seen once. The V and J genes are TRBV7-2 and TRBJ2-5; TRBD2 matches at 10 bases. The V gene end was trimmed by 8 bases and the J gene end by 6 bases; junction bases not matched to a gene: 6. The CDR3 spans 13 residues. Per germline, CDR1 SGHTA and CDR2 FQGNSA. CDR3 coding DNA: TGTGCCAGCCTCAAAGCGGGGGGGCAGACCCAGTACTTC. Translating it yields CASLKAGGQTQYF.

The chain has TRBV6-5 and TRBJ1-6; maybe TRBD1 (6 bases). The V end was cut by 0 bases, the J end by 7 bases, with 13 bases between. This CDR3 has 16 amino acids. Germline CDR1 reads MNHEY; CDR2 reads SVGAGI. CDR3 in DNA: TGTGCCAGCAGTTACTCCCTAGGGGGTGCAAATTCACCCCTCCACTTT. This codes for CASSYSLGGANSPLHF.

This clonotype came up many times. The V and J genes are TRBV11-2 and TRBJ2-7; weak D call: TRBD1 (5 bases). The V gene lost 3 bases and the J gene lost 0 bases, with 12 bases spanning the gap. The CDR3 sequence is 15 residues long. From germline, CDR1 is SGHAT and CDR2 FQNNGV. CDR3 sequence (DNA): TGTGCCAGCAGCTTCAACAGGCTATACTCCTACGAGCAGTACTTC. Translated, it gives CASSFNRLYSYEQYF.

The chain joins TRBV13 to TRBJ1-1; TRBD1 matches at 8 bases. Looked up from germline, CDR1 is PRHDT and CDR2 is FYEKMQ (reference sequence). The CDR3 has 16 residues. Unmatched junction bases numbered 10, after V lost 6 bases and J lost 1 base. The CDR3 sequence: CASRPRGDRRNTEAFF. CDR3 nucleotides: TGTGCCAGCAGGCCGAGGGGGGACAGGAGGAACACTGAAGCTTTCTTT.

The chain links TRBV12-3 or TRBV12-4 to TRBJ1-2; D gene uncertain. V lost 6 bases and J 0 bases, leaving 17 bases between the germline ends. This CDR3 is 16 amino acids long. The CDR3 reads CASREHGTTPNYGYTF. For the CDR3, the DNA is TGTGCCAGCAGAGAGCACGGAACGACCCCTAACTATGGCTACACCTTC.

This chain links TRBV20-1 with TRBJ2-5; TRBD2 might be the D (6 bases). From germline, CDR1 is DFQATT and CDR2 SNEGSKA (reference sequence). The CDR3 is 12 amino acids. V was pared by 6 bases and J by 0 bases, with 8 bases between. The chain's CDR3 is CSAWRDQETQYF. The DNA for the CDR3 is TGCAGTGCCTGGAGGGACCAAGAGACCCAGTACTTC.

This clonotype showed up many times. Germline is not matched at one junction end, which may reflect a read error. V is TRBV11-2 and J is TRBJ1-1, with 9 nucleotides matching TRBD1. This CDR3 spans 13 amino acids. Per the germline V gene, CDR1 is SGHAT and CDR2 is FQNNGV. Here the CDR3 reads CASSSMTGGEIIF. The DNA of the CDR3 is TGTGCCAGCAGCTCCATGACAGGGGGGGAAATCATCTTT.

This clonotype was detected many times. V and J are TRBV12-3 or TRBV12-4 and TRBJ1-5; 7 positions agree with TRBD1. J was trimmed by 2 bases and V by 4 bases; bases with no gene match: 5. This CDR3 is built from 15 residues. Here the CDR3 DNA reads TGTGCCAGCAGTTCGCGACAGGGTGGCAATCAGCCCCAGCATTTT. Amino acids: CASSSRQGGNQPQHF.

This clonotype was seen repeatedly, ten times or more. V and J are TRBV12-3 or TRBV12-4 and TRBJ1-5; tentative D call: TRBD1 (5 bases). CDR3 size: 14 residues. Trimming stripped 1 base from V and 9 bases from J, with 13 bases between. In nucleotides, the CDR3 is TGTGCCAGCAGTTTAGAAGGGGCAGACGCGCCCCAGCATTTT. Translation gives CASSLEGADAPQHF.

This clonotype has at least ten counts. V and J are TRBV12-3 or TRBV12-4 and TRBJ1-1; D is uncertain. With 8 bases removed from V and 1 base from J, the gap between germline ends came to 17 bases. The CDR3 is 15 residues long. CDR3 DNA sequence: TGTGCCAGCGGTCCGGCCGCACGACCGAACACTGAAGCTTTCTTT. This gives the protein CASGPAARPNTEAFF.

This clonotype was counted ten times or more. CDR3 sequence reads: CAISDGGYEQYF. The CDR3 DNA sequence: TGTGCCATCAGTGATGGGGGGTACGAGCAGTACTTC. The chain recombines TRBV10-3 with TRBJ2-7; TRBD2 is a possible D gene (6 bases). V was cut by 3 bases and J by 4 bases, with 7 bases left in between. This CDR3 region has 12 residues. Germline lookup yields CDR1 ENHRY and CDR2 SYGVKD.